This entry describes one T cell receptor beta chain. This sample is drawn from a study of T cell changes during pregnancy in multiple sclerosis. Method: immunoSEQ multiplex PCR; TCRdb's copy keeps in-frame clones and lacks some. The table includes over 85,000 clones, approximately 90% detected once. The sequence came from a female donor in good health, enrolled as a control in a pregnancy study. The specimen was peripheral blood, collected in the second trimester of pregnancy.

The CDR3 loop reads CASSLSGGDPQHF. The DNA of the CDR3 is TGTGCCAGCAGCTTATCGGGAGGAGATCCCCAGCATTTT. The rearrangement joins TRBV7-2 to TRBJ1-5; D uncertain. Germline CDR1 is SGHTA and CDR2 is FQGNSA. This CDR3 comprises 13 residues. V lost 2 bases and J 10 bases, leaving 12 bases between the germline ends.